The 2 T cell receptor beta chains reported below all come from one sample, sequenced in a study of shared clonotypes between healthy human individuals. CD8 cells classed as naive were CD45RO-negative and positively selected for CCR7, excluding terminally differentiated effector memory CD45RA+ cells. Measured with immunoSEQ multiplex PCR; TCRdb has only the in-frame clones, and not every one. Here the sample spans about 820,000 clones, approximately 92% being singletons. Input material: naive CD8+ T cells sorted from blood. The receptor set was obtained from a man aged 30 to 39 in good health.

This CDR3 reads CASSLLVGENYGYTF. As DNA, the CDR3 is TGTGCCAGCAGCTTACTGGTGGGGGAGAACTATGGCTACACCTTC. The chain uses TRBV7-3 and TRBJ1-2; D may be TRBD1 (5 bases). Per the germline V gene, CDR1 is SGHTA and CDR2 is FQGTGA. The CDR3 contains 15 residues. Trimming took off 2 bases at V and 2 bases at J, with 12 bases between the two ends.

The J gene is TRBJ2-5, the V gene TRBV7-9; D may be TRBD1 (6 bases). Trimming removed 1 base at V and 5 bases at J, with 11 bases between. This CDR3 contains 14 residues. Germline assignment: CDR1 SEHNR and CDR2 FQNEAQ (reference sequence). The CDR3 sequence is CASSLEQGGETQYF. In DNA, the CDR3 is TGTGCCAGCAGCTTAGAACAGGGTGGGGAGACCCAGTACTTC.